The 10 T cell receptor beta chains reported below all come from one sample, sequenced in a study of shared clonotypes between healthy human individuals. Naivety among CD8 cells was defined by CD45RO negativity and positive CCR7 selection, thereby excluding terminally differentiated effector memory CD45RA+ cells. Using immunoSEQ multiplex PCR, the repertoire was profiled, and TCRdb retains in-frame clones only, with some absent. The sample lists about 680,000 clones, about 92% occurring once. Input material: naive CD8+ T cells sorted from blood. The receptors shown here come from a young man in good health.

This clone has a handful of counts. The rearrangement joins TRBV9 to TRBJ1-2, with TRBD1 matching over 8 bases. Unmatched junction bases numbered 9, after V lost 0 bases and J lost 8 bases. The V gene's germline CDR1 is SGDLS and CDR2 YYNGEE. The CDR3 loop spans 15 amino acids. CDR3 sequence: CASSVAGTGGGGYTF. CDR3 in DNA: TGTGCCAGCAGCGTAGCAGGGACAGGAGGCGGAGGCTACACCTTC.

This chain uses TRBV7-9 with TRBJ1-1; D is possibly TRBD1 (6 bases). V was shortened by 2 bases and J by 7 bases, with 8 bases between the two germline ends. Germline values: CDR1 SEHNR, CDR2 FQNEAQ (reference sequence). The CDR3 length is 12 residues. CDR3 residues: CASSLQGSEAFF. The DNA of the CDR3 is TGTGCCAGCAGCTTACAGGGGAGTGAAGCTTTCTTT.

The chain has TRBV7-6 and TRBJ2-7; possibly TRBD1 for D (5 bases). Germline V lookup: CDR1 SGHVS, CDR2 FNYEAQ. Trimming removed 6 bases from V and 0 bases from J, with 15 bases in between. CDR3 length: 15 residues. The CDR3 DNA sequence: TGTGCCAGCAGTCCCAGTCCGACAGCCTCCTACGAGCAGTACTTC. It encodes CASSPSPTASYEQYF.

This clone was detected once. This rearrangement joins TRBV29-1 to TRBJ2-1; no definite D call. CDR1 and CDR2 (germline): SQVTM, ANQGSEA. CDR3 length: 14 residues. V dropped 7 bases and J dropped 3 bases, with 16 bases sitting between them. CDR3 protein: CSAPSGRSYNEQFF. The DNA of the CDR3 is TGCAGCGCCCCATCGGGCAGGAGCTACAATGAGCAGTTCTTC.

About this clone itself: Other DNA sequences from this sample encode an identical CDR3 as well. The chain joins TRBV7-9 to TRBJ2-7; D uncertain. V was cut by 7 bases and J by 0 bases, with 10 bases left in between. Germline V gene lookup returns CDR1 SEHNR and CDR2 FQNEAQ (reference sequence). The CDR3 totals 13 residues. The CDR3 region has the DNA TGTGCCAGCACCCCAGATTCCTCCTACGAGCAGTACTTC. Protein product: CASTPDSSYEQYF. Full variable domain (outside the CDR3, taken from reference TRBV7-9 and TRBJ2-7): DTGVSQNPRHKITKRGQNVTFRCDPISEHNRLYWYRQTLGQGPEFLTYFQNEAQLEKSRLLSDRFSAERPKGSFSTLEIQRTEQGDSAMYLCASTPDSSYEQYFGPGTRLTVT.

Comment on this clone: Other DNA sequences from this sample encode an identical CDR3 as well. V and J are TRBV5-6 and TRBJ2-7; the D is unclear. V lost 2 bases, J lost 1 base, and 1 base lay in between. Germline V lookup: CDR1 SGHDT, CDR2 YYEEEE. This CDR3 is 11 amino acids long. CDR3 bases: TGTGCCAGCAGCTTTTCCTACGAGCAGTACTTC. This gives the protein CASSFSYEQYF.

The chain joins TRBV11-2 to TRBJ2-1; D possibly corresponds to TRBD2 (5 bases). CDR3 size: 16 residues. Per germline, CDR1 SGHAT and CDR2 FQNNGV. V lost 1 base, J lost 6 bases, and 16 bases lay in between. The CDR3 protein is CASSLGVGAVGNEQFF. The CDR3, as DNA: TGTGCCAGCAGCTTAGGAGTGGGAGCAGTCGGCAATGAGCAGTTCTTC.

The chain is built from TRBV21-1 and TRBJ2-3; TRBD2 is taken as the D call from the table, unchecked against the DNA. TRBV21-1 has pseudogene status. The CDR3 consists of 15 residues. The CDR3 is CASSFRGEGTDTQYF. The CDR3 DNA is TGTGCCAGCAGCTTTCGCGGGGAGGGAACAGATACGCAGTATTTT.

V usage is TRBV30 and J usage is TRBJ2-3; 7 nucleotides agree with TRBD2. Germline V gene sequence: CDR1 GTSNPN, CDR2 SVGIG (reference sequence). Unmatched junction bases numbered 8, after V lost 2 bases and J lost 6 bases. The CDR3 is 14 amino acids. CDR3 amino acids: CAWSFTGGGDTQYF. The DNA for the CDR3 is TGTGCCTGGAGTTTTACGGGAGGAGGCGATACGCAGTATTTT. The full variable domain, completed using reference TRBV30 and TRBJ2-3, is SQTIHQWPATLVQPVGSPLSLECTVEGTSNPNLYWYRQAAGRGLQLLFYSVGIGQISSEVPQNLSASRPQDRQFILSSKKLLLSDSGFYLCAWSFTGGGDTQYFGPGTRLTVL.

J is TRBJ2-2 and V is TRBV9; 8 positions agree with TRBD2. There are 18 residues in the CDR3. CDR1 SGDLS and CDR2 YYNGEE come from the germline V gene. The trim removed 0 bases at V and 1 base at J, leaving 8 bases unmatched. CDR3: CASSVAYSGIRNTGELFF. The DNA for the CDR3 is TGTGCCAGCAGCGTAGCTTATAGCGGGATTCGGAACACCGGGGAGCTGTTTTTT.